The rows below give T cell receptor beta chains drawn from one sample of a study of OX40 agonist ivuxolimab in advanced cancers. Sequencing was performed with immunoSEQ multiplex PCR; in TCRdb, only in-frame clones are kept and a portion is missing. Of 40,000 to 50,000 clones listed, 91% are singletons. Sequences were derived from CD4+ or CD8+ T cells sorted from blood, sampled in a trial of the OX40 agonist ivuxolimab. The source is an adult with an advanced solid tumor such as melanoma, head and neck, liver or kidney cancer. Both conserved end residues are part of each CDR3. Fields, in order: D gene, clone size, J gene, V gene, CDR3 DNA, CDR3 protein. D genes are given only for firm matches. Where a row states a size, it is once, few, many or the class of an expanded clone; other rows omit it.

>-|once|TRBJ2-1|TRBV5-1
TGCGCCAGCAGCTTGGGCCGACGGGACAATGAGCAGTTCTTC
CASSLGRRDNEQFF
>TRBD2|-|TRBJ2-1|TRBV27
TGTGCCAGCTCCTCCGGGACTAGCTTGTTCGAAAAGCAGTTCTTC
CASSSGTSLFEKQFF
>-|-|TRBJ2-1|TRBV28
TGTGCCAGCAGTTTGACCCAGAATGAGCAGTTCTTC
CASSLTQNEQFF
>-|-|TRBJ2-3|TRBV7-8
TGTGCCAGCAGCTTAGTCAAGGGCGTCACAGATACGCAGTATTTT
CASSLVKGVTDTQYF
>TRBD2|-|TRBJ2-5|TRBV7-3
TGTGCCAGCAGCTCTAGCGGGGGGGCCCAGGAGACCCAGTACTTC
CASSSSGGAQETQYF
>-|-|TRBJ1-6|TRBV10-1
TGCGCCAGCAGTGAACGATTGAGGGATTCACCCCTCCACTTT
CASSERLRDSPLHF
>-|-|TRBJ1-1|TRBV5-5
TGTGCCAGCAGCTCACAAATCCCTCCCAGATATAAGAACACTGAAGCTTTCTTT
CASSSQIPPRYKNTEAFF
>-|-|TRBJ1-3|TRBV10-3
TGTGCCACCACCCCAGGAAACACCATATATTTT
CATTPGNTIYF
>-|-|TRBJ2-7|TRBV27
TGTGCCAGCAGTTTATCGATCGGAACAGGCCGTTACTTAGAGCAGTACTTC
CASSLSIGTGRYLEQYF
>-|-|TRBJ2-7|TRBV7-2
TGTGCCAGCAGCCTCCCGCTTATCCGTCCCTACGAGCAGTACTTC
CASSLPLIRPYEQYF
>TRBD2|-|TRBJ2-7|TRBV4-1
TGCGCCAGCAGCCAGACCGCGGCTAGCGGGGCCTACGAGCAGTACTTC
CASSQTAASGAYEQYF
>-|-|TRBJ1-2|TRBV5-1
TGCGCCAGCAGCTTGCAACAACAAGGAGACTATGGCTACACCTTC
CASSLQQQGDYGYTF
>TRBD1|-|TRBJ2-7|TRBV6-1
TGTGCCAGCAGTATGTATGGGACAGGGGGGTACGAGCAGTACTTC
CASSMYGTGGYEQYF
>-|-|TRBJ1-2|TRBV28
TGTGCCAGCAACGAATGGACCGACTGGACGGGCGGCTACACCTTC
CASNEWTDWTGGYTF
>-|-|TRBJ2-6|TRBV5-1
TGCGCCAGCACCCTGCGGGGGAGACAGGGGCTCTCTGGGGCCAACGTCCTGACTTTC
CASTLRGRQGLSGANVLTF
>-|-|TRBJ2-2|TRBV27
TGTGCCAGCAGCTGGGGCGGGAATTTCGGGGAGCTGTTTTTT
CASSWGGNFGELFF
>TRBD2|-|TRBJ2-7|TRBV30
TGTGCCTGGAGTGGGACTAGCGGGAGTATATACGAGCAGTACTTC
CAWSGTSGSIYEQYF